This passage covers 30 T cell receptor beta chains from one sample sequenced in a study of blood T cells in healthy people across ages. Primed by a sample-barcoded 5' primer and a J-beta primer mix, a second PCR proceeded for about 7 to 12 cycles. Via MiXCR, TCRdb re-called the 5' RACE reads, giving one row per CDR3 protein. The sample records roughly 1,800,000 distinct CDR3 sequences, about 50% being singletons. Source material: blood. The receptors were gathered from a woman in her thirties or forties in good health.

The rearrangement links TRBV6-1 to TRBJ1-4, with D unclear. This CDR3 is built from 13 residues. V lost 1 base, J lost 8 bases, and 8 bases lay in between. Germline CDR1 MNHNS, CDR2 SASEGT. The CDR3 sequence: CASSEVSEEKLFF. The CDR3 DNA reads TGTGCCAGCAGTGAAGTAAGCGAGGAAAAACTGTTTTTT.

This chain connects TRBV6-2 or TRBV6-3 to TRBJ1-5; D gene ambiguous. The germline CDR1 and CDR2 sequences are MNHEY and SVGEGT. Deletions cut 4 bases from V and 1 base from J, with 17 bases between. The CDR3 consists of 17 residues. The CDR3 nucleotides are TGTGCCAGCAGTTTCTCCCTCAGAGACGTAAGCAATCAGCCCCAGCATTTT. This sequence encodes CASSFSLRDVSNQPQHF.

For this clonotype: An end of the junction differs from the germline gene, which may be a read error. The chain carries TRBV6-6 and TRBJ2-7, with 8 bases aligning to TRBD2. Germline values: CDR1 MNHNY, CDR2 SVGAGI (reference sequence). The CDR3 sequence is 14 residues long. The CDR3 reads CASSKVGGAYEQCF. The DNA of the CDR3 is TGTGCCAGCAGTAAGGTCGGGGGGGCTTACGAGCAGTGCTTC.

CDR3 sequence reads: CASSAGSPLHF. The CDR3 bases are TGTGCCAGCAGTGCCGGGTCACCCCTCCACTTT. The chain couples TRBV25-1 to TRBJ1-6, with D unclear. The V and J ends lost 4 bases and 10 bases respectively, with 5 bases between them. CDR1 is MGHDK and CDR2 is SYGVNS in the germline V gene. The CDR3 runs 11 residues.

This clonotype came up a few times. This chain connects TRBV4-3 to TRBJ2-3, with 8 bases fitting TRBD2. The ends lost 1 base at V and 0 bases at J; junction bases unmatched: 3. Germline V gene lookup returns CDR1 LGHNA and CDR2 YSLEER. The CDR3 is 16 residues long. In nucleotides, the CDR3 is TGCGCCAGCAGCCAAGGTCCTAGCGGGAGCACAGATACGCAGTATTTT. It yields the protein CASSQGPSGSTDTQYF.

This clonotype was picked up one time. The chain employs TRBV19 and TRBJ2-1, with D possibly being TRBD2 (6 bases). Trimming left V 4 bases short and J 8 bases short, with 18 bases between. Looked up from germline, CDR1 is LNHDA and CDR2 is SQIVND (reference sequence). CDR3 length: 15 amino acids. DNA of the CDR3: TGTGCCAGTAGTACACCCCGGGACTCCCGGCATGAGCAGTTCTTC. Translating gives CASSTPRDSRHEQFF.

CDR3 in DNA: TGTGCCAGCAGCCTTTATCAGGGGAACCCCTACGAGCAGTACTTC. Its protein product is CASSLYQGNPYEQYF. The chain uses TRBV7-2 and TRBJ2-7, with D possibly being TRBD1 (6 bases). The CDR3 sequence is 15 residues long. Germline V gene sequence: CDR1 SGHTA, CDR2 FQGNSA. Trimming took off 5 bases at V and 2 bases at J, with 16 bases between the two ends. The whole variable domain, remainder taken from reference TRBV7-2 and TRBJ2-7, is GAGVSQSPSNKVTEKGKDVELRCDPISGHTALYWYRQSLGQGLEFLIYFQGNSAPDKSGLPSDRFSAERTGGSVSTLTIQRTQQEDSAVYLCASSLYQGNPYEQYFGPGTRLTVT.

The chain has TRBV10-3 and TRBJ2-1; 9 bases match TRBD1. This CDR3 has 14 amino acids. The germline V gene encodes CDR1 ENHRY and CDR2 SYGVKD. V was clipped by 6 bases and J by 6 bases; unmatched bases: 6. CDR3 region: CAIRPGTGINEQFF. CDR3 DNA sequence: TGTGCCATCAGACCCGGGACAGGGATCAATGAGCAGTTCTTC.

The rearrangement uses TRBV18 and TRBJ1-1; 10 positions match TRBD1. The trim removed 3 bases at V and 9 bases at J, leaving 10 bases unmatched. There are 15 residues in the CDR3. The germline CDR1 and CDR2 sequences are KGHSH and LQKENI. CDR3 DNA sequence: TGTGCCAGCTCACCCCCGAATCCGGGACAGGGGCAAGCTTTCTTT. Residues: CASSPPNPGQGQAFF.

The chain links TRBV28 to TRBJ1-4; D is possibly TRBD1 (5 bases). Trimming left V 4 bases short and J 5 bases short, with 14 bases between. Germline CDR1 and CDR2: MDHEN and SYDVKM. This CDR3 comprises 15 residues. The CDR3 sequence is CASSSTSRGNEKLFF. The CDR3, as DNA: TGTGCCAGCAGTTCGACTTCAAGGGGAAATGAAAAACTGTTTTTT.

This clonotype occurred once. The chain recombines TRBV6-2 or TRBV6-3 with TRBJ1-5, with D unresolved. V shed 0 bases and J shed 11 bases, with 17 bases lying between them. The CDR3 is 15 amino acids. Germline V CDR1 and CDR2: MNHEY, SVGEGT. In nucleotides, the CDR3 is TGTGCCAGCAGTTACTCGATAGACCCATTTGGGGCCCAGCATTTT. It is translated as CASSYSIDPFGAQHF.

This sequence joins TRBV2 and TRBJ2-1; 7 bases fit TRBD2. From germline, CDR1 is SNHLY and CDR2 FYNNEI. CDR3 size: 15 residues. V lost 8 bases and J lost 2; bases outside the gene matches: 9. In nucleotides, the CDR3 is TGTGCCAGCGCGGGTGGCGGGAGTCCCTACAATGAGCAGTTCTTC. Amino acid sequence: CASAGGGSPYNEQFF.

CDR3 nucleotides: TGCGCCAGCAGCCAAGATATAGGCGGGTATCCCCACGAGCAGTACTTC. Translation: CASSQDIGGYPHEQYF. V is TRBV4-3 and J is TRBJ2-7; TRBD2 is a possible D gene (5 bases). Germline V gene lookup returns CDR1 LGHNA and CDR2 YSLEER. The CDR3 is made up of 16 amino acids. V was pared by 0 bases and J by 5 bases, with 17 bases between.

The CDR3 region is CASSALAGVWGDTQYF. The CDR3 coding sequence is TGTGCCAGCAGCGCTCTAGCGGGGGTCTGGGGAGATACGCAGTATTTT. The genes are TRBV9 and TRBJ2-3; 10 bases are a match to TRBD2. CDR3 size: 16 residues. Unmatched junction bases numbered 9, after V lost 3 bases and J lost 5 bases. CDR1 is SGDLS, CDR2 YYNGEE, per germline.

The chain uses TRBV24-1 and TRBJ2-5; the match to TRBD1 covers 9 bases. CDR1 and CDR2 from the germline V gene are KGHDR and SFDVKD. CDR3 length equals 15 residues. V shed 4 bases and J 7 bases; nucleotides not matched to a gene: 9. For the CDR3, the DNA is TGTGCCACCAGTGACTCCACAGGGGGCGGAAGGACCCAGTACTTC. It translates to CATSDSTGGGRTQYF.

This chain joins TRBV5-1 and TRBJ2-1, with D tentatively TRBD1 (6 bases). CDR1 and CDR2 (germline): SGHRS, YFSETQ. The V end lost 4 bases, the J end lost 7 bases, and 12 bases lay between the germline ends. The CDR3 covers 13 residues. The CDR3 sequence is CASSDLQGNEQFF. The CDR3 DNA follows: TGCGCCAGCAGCGACCTACAGGGAAATGAGCAGTTCTTC.

This clonotype was seen more than once but under ten times. The chain couples TRBV7-9 to TRBJ1-2; 9 positions agree with TRBD1. The length of the CDR3 is 16 residues. Germline V gene data show CDR1 as SEHNR and CDR2 as FQNEAQ (reference sequence). V dropped 5 bases and J dropped 4; count of bases not matched to a gene: 11. CDR3 protein: CASSNQDRGEVYGYTF. The CDR3 DNA follows: TGTGCCAGCAGCAACCAGGACAGGGGAGAAGTCTATGGCTACACCTTC.

V gene TRBV7-6 combines with J gene TRBJ2-1, with 15 positions matching TRBD2. Losses at the gene ends were 4 bases for V and 4 bases for J; bases not matched to a gene: 2. The germline V gene has CDR1 SGHVS and CDR2 FNYEAQ. The CDR3 is 16 amino acids. The CDR3 nucleotides read TGTGCCAGCAGCTGCGGGACTAGCGGGGGGTACAATGAGCAGTTCTTC. The encoded protein is CASSCGTSGGYNEQFF.

The CDR3 here is CASIGTGYSYNEQFF. CDR3 DNA sequence: TGTGCCAGCATCGGGACGGGATACTCCTACAATGAGCAGTTCTTC. This chain uses TRBV7-9 with TRBJ2-1; tentatively, D is TRBD1 or TRBD2 (5 bases each). Trimming left V 7 bases short and J 0 bases short, with 13 bases between. This CDR3 is 15 amino acids long. CDR1 SEHNR and CDR2 FQNEAQ come from the germline V gene (reference sequence).

This clonotype was detected a few times. This chain links TRBV27 with TRBJ2-3; 8 bases agree with TRBD1. CDR3 length: 17 residues. V lost 5 bases, J lost 5 bases, and 15 bases stayed unmatched. Germline CDR1 and CDR2: MNHEY and SMNVEV (reference sequence). For the CDR3, the DNA is TGTGCCAGCAGTAAACCAGGGGGCGCGCGGAATGGAGATACGCAGTATTTT. This translates into CASSKPGGARNGDTQYF.

Turning to this clonotype: One end of the junction fails to match germline, which may point to a read error. The chain employs TRBV4-2 and TRBJ2-4, with 15 positions matching TRBD2. The CDR3 covers 17 residues. Germline values: CDR1 LGHNA, CDR2 YNFKEQ. The CDR3 loop is CANSQSGTSGGRDIQYF. As DNA, the CDR3 is TGTGCCAACAGCCAATCAGGGACTAGCGGGGGGAGGGACATTCAGTACTTC.

The chain carries TRBV29-1 and TRBJ1-1; 12 bases agree with TRBD1. J lost 10 bases, V lost 7 bases, and 10 bases had no gene match. The germline V gene has CDR1 SQVTM and CDR2 ANQGSEA. The CDR3 is made up of 13 amino acids. Here the CDR3 DNA reads TGCAGCGCAGCCGGGACAGGGGGCGCCGGAGCTTTCTTT. Translated, it gives CSAAGTGGAGAFF.

J is TRBJ1-2 and V is TRBV5-1; D might be TRBD1 (6 bases). The CDR3 contains 15 residues. Trimming removed 2 bases from V and 7 bases from J, with 18 bases in between. Germline values: CDR1 SGHRS, CDR2 YFSETQ. In DNA, the CDR3 is TGCGCCAGCAGCTTTGAGGGGGTTGAACCGCCTGGCTACACCTTC. This codes for CASSFEGVEPPGYTF.

Comments on this clonotype: This CDR3 is missing its conserved last phenylalanine or tryptophan, likely due to a read error. V gene TRBV6-6 combines with J gene TRBJ2-7; TRBD1 matches 8 bases. Germline-derived CDR1 and CDR2 are MNHNY and SVGAGI (reference sequence). The junction had 6 bases not matched to a gene; V was cut back by 7 bases and J by 1 base. The CDR3 has 14 residues. CDR3 protein: CASTRTGLSYEQYL. The DNA of the CDR3 is TGTGCCAGCACGCGGACAGGGCTTTCCTACGAGCAGTACCTC.

This chain uses TRBV29-1 with TRBJ2-3, with a weak D call TRBD1 (6 bases). Germline V CDR1 and CDR2: SQVTM, ANQGSEA. This CDR3 region has 13 residues. V dropped 4 bases and J dropped 3 bases, with 11 bases sitting between them. The CDR3 is CSVVVGATDTQYF. CDR3 DNA: TGCAGCGTTGTCGTGGGGGCAACAGATACGCAGTATTTT.

V and J are TRBV20-1 and TRBJ2-7; D is uncertain. The germline gives CDR1 DFQATT, CDR2 SNEGSKA (reference sequence). The V gene lost 5 bases and the J gene lost 4 bases, with 15 bases spanning the gap. The CDR3 is 13 amino acids. In DNA, the CDR3 is TGCAGTGCTCGCGGCCCCCTCGGTTACGAGCAGTACTTC. Protein: CSARGPLGYEQYF.

The V gene is TRBV6-5, the J gene TRBJ1-5, with 10 bases matching TRBD1. The V and J ends lost 6 bases and 5 bases, in that order; junction bases with no gene match: 7. The CDR3 is 15 amino acids. Germline V gene sequence: CDR1 MNHEY, CDR2 SVGAGI. CDR3 in amino acids: CASRPGTGDHQPQHF. The CDR3 DNA is TGTGCCAGCAGGCCCGGGACAGGGGATCATCAGCCCCAGCATTTT.

The genes are TRBV20-1 and TRBJ1-6; tentatively, D is TRBD1 (5 bases). The V gene lost 2 bases and the J gene lost 7 bases, with 18 bases spanning the gap. The germline V gene has CDR1 DFQATT and CDR2 SNEGSKA (reference sequence). The CDR3 loop spans 16 amino acids. In DNA form, the CDR3 reads TGCAGTGCTAGACTGGGGCCCAGAACGCGGAATTCACCCCTCCACTTT. Protein product: CSARLGPRTRNSPLHF.

Of note for this clonotype: One end of the junction varies from germline; a read error may be responsible. This chain links TRBV28 with TRBJ2-5; possible D gene TRBD1, 5 bases. The CDR3 runs 14 residues. Germline V gene sequence: CDR1 MDHEN, CDR2 SYDVKM. CDR3 DNA sequence: TGTGCCAGCAGTTTAGTAGGGGTTCAAGAGACCCCGTACTTC. Translated: CASSLVGVQETPYF.

This chain joins TRBV11-3 and TRBJ2-3; D possibly matches TRBD1 or TRBD2 (6 bases each). The CDR3 extends over 15 amino acids. V lost 3 bases, J lost 4 bases, and 14 bases lay in between. Germline V CDR1 and CDR2: SGHNT, YENEEA. In nucleotides, the CDR3 is TGTGCCAGCAGCTTCTCGGGGGCCAGTTCAGATACGCAGTATTTT. Translation: CASSFSGASSDTQYF.